This TCR beta chain was obtained from a study of cytomegalovirus exposure and HLA in healthy donors. The PCR used 60 Vbeta and 13 Jbeta primers. The table came from immunoSEQ multiplex PCR; TCRdb's copy has only in-frame clones and leaves some out. There are approximately 51,000 clones in the sample; around 81% occur only once, and roughly 2.4% lies in the top ten. As regards this clone: Its antigen remains unknown.

Whole-study findings and limits: TRBV6-2, TRBV6-3 and some other V segments were excluded as indistinguishable. Immune exposure data for these donors was limited to CMV serostatus. Later analysis revealed greater clonal expansion in HLA-associated TCR beta chains than in equally common others. A few chains linked to CMV were shown in vitro to be specific for CMV antigens.

Germline assignment: CDR1 MRHNA and CDR2 SNTAGT. V shed 0 bases and J shed 4 bases, with 14 bases lying between them. The CDR3 has 16 residues. This chain uses TRBV6-4 with TRBJ2-3; D possibly corresponds to TRBD2 (7 bases). This sequence originates from a boy between 5 and 17 years old in good health and CMV-seropositive. Sequenced: PBMCs. The CDR3 DNA reads as TGTGCCAGCAGTGACTCTGCGGGGGCCGGGTCAGATACGCAGTATTTT. Amino acids: CASSDSAGAGSDTQYF.